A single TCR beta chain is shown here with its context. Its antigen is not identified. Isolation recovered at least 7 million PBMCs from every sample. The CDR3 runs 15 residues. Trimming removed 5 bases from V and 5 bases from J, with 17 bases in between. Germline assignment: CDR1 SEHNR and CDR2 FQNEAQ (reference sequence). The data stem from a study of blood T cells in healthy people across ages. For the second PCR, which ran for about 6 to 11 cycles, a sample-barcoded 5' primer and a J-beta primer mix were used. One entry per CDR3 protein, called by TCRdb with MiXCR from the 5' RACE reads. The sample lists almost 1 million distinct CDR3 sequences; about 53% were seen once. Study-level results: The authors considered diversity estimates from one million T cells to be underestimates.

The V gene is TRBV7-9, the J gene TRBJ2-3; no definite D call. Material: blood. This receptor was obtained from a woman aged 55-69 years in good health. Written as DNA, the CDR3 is TGTGCCAGCAGCGGAATACTGGGGTCCCGAGATACGCAGTATTTT. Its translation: CASSGILGSRDTQYF. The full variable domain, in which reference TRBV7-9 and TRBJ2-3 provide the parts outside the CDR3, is DTGVSQNPRHKITKRGQNVTFRCDPISEHNRLYWYRQTLGQGPEFLTYFQNEAQLEKSRLLSDRFSAERPKGSFSTLEIQRTEQGDSAMYLCASSGILGSRDTQYFGPGTRLTVL.